The next 21 T cell receptor beta chains were all read from a single sample in a study of beta chain features in type 1 diabetes. Since all of the isolated RNA was reverse transcribed, expressed TCRB transcripts were what got sequenced. Profiled with immunoSEQ multiplex PCR; TCRdb holds only in-frame clones, not every one. The table shows 450,000 to 600,000 clones, with roughly 31% occurring only once. The material sequenced was naive CD4+ T cells from blood. The receptors were sampled from a man younger than 35 in good health.

This clone was picked up a small number of times. V gene TRBV4-3 combines with J gene TRBJ2-7; maybe TRBD2 (5 bases). V shed 3 bases and J shed 0 bases, with 12 bases lying between them. Germline V lookup: CDR1 LGHNA, CDR2 YSLEER. This CDR3 has 15 amino acids. For the CDR3, the DNA is TGCGCCAGCAGCCAGTCCCTGACTAACTCCTACGAGCAGTACTTC. This sequence encodes CASSQSLTNSYEQYF.

This clone has only a few counts. The chain combines TRBV30 with TRBJ2-4, with TRBD1 matching over 9 bases. With 1 base clipped from V and 2 bases from J, the junction kept 6 bases outside the gene matches. The CDR3 spans 16 residues. Germline-derived CDR1 and CDR2 are GTSNPN and SVGIG (reference sequence). The CDR3 reads CAWSEGQGLTKNIQYF. CDR3 bases: TGTGCCTGGAGTGAGGGACAGGGTCTGACCAAAAACATTCAGTACTTC.

The V and J genes are TRBV4-1 and TRBJ2-1; tentatively, D is TRBD2 (6 bases). The V end lost 3 bases, the J end lost 0 bases, and 9 bases lay between the germline ends. In germline, CDR1 is MGHRA, CDR2 YSYEKL. CDR3 length: 15 residues. DNA for the CDR3: TGCGCCAGCAGCCAGGGACTTTCCTCCTACAATGAGCAGTTCTTC. Protein product: CASSQGLSSYNEQFF.

The sample holds a few counts of this clone. The chain combines TRBV5-4 with TRBJ2-4; 7 bases are a match to TRBD1. This CDR3 region has 14 residues. CDR1 SGHNT and CDR2 YYREEE come from the germline V gene (reference sequence). J lost 7 bases, V lost 4 bases, and 8 bases had no gene match. The CDR3 region has the DNA TGTGCCAGCAGCGGAACAGGGGTTCGGAACATTCAGTACTTC. Translated: CASSGTGVRNIQYF.

This clone was observed a few times. The CDR3 bases are TGTGCCAGCAGCTTTATGAGGGGTGGAACAGATACGCAGTATTTT. Translation gives CASSFMRGGTDTQYF. The chain has TRBV7-2 and TRBJ2-3; D might be TRBD1 or TRBD2, each matching 5 bases. Trimming removed 3 bases from V and 3 bases from J, with 13 bases in between. This CDR3 has 15 residues. Germline V gene data show CDR1 as SGHTA and CDR2 as FQGNSA.

Only a few counts were recorded for this clone. The chain has TRBV10-3 and TRBJ1-5, with TRBD1 as a possible D gene (6 bases). The CDR3 is 14 amino acids. CDR1 and CDR2 from the germline V gene are ENHRY and SYGVKD. The germline V and J ends were trimmed by 6 bases and 0 bases, with 9 bases remaining between them. CDR3 sequence (DNA): TGTGCCATCAGCGGACAGAATAGCAATCAGCCCCAGCATTTT. It translates to CAISGQNSNQPQHF.

This clone was counted only a few times. The rearrangement uses TRBV18 and TRBJ2-7; D tentatively reads TRBD1 or TRBD2 (5 bases each). The CDR3 extends over 13 amino acids. V lost 3 bases, J lost 6 bases, and 12 bases lay in between. The germline gives CDR1 KGHSH, CDR2 LQKENI. As DNA, the CDR3 is TGTGCCAGCTCACCGGGACCTGAAGGCGAGCAGTACTTC. Protein product: CASSPGPEGEQYF.

This clone was recorded a few times. Other DNA sequences within the sample encode an identical CDR3. The chain combines TRBV30 with TRBJ2-1, with TRBD2 matching 8 bases. J was trimmed by 0 bases and V by 2 bases; bases with no gene match: 3. CDR3 length: 15 amino acids. Germline assignment: CDR1 GTSNPN and CDR2 SVGIG (reference sequence). CDR3 DNA: TGTGCCTGGAGTCCGGGAGGGAGCTCCTACAATGAGCAGTTCTTC. As protein: CAWSPGGSSYNEQFF.

In this sample, this clone turned up a few times. The rearrangement uses TRBV29-1 and TRBJ2-5; possible D gene TRBD2, 5 bases. CDR3 length: 11 residues. Germline CDR1 is SQVTM and CDR2 is ANQGSEA. The V end lost 7 bases, the J end lost 5 bases, and 11 bases lay between the germline ends. CDR3 coding DNA: TGCAGCGCTCTACCGGGGGAGACCCAGTACTTC. Amino acids: CSALPGETQYF.

The chain combines TRBV25-1 with TRBJ2-5, with a tentative D call TRBD1 (5 bases). Between the trimmed V and J ends, which lost 3 bases and 4 bases, there was a span of 12 bases. Per the germline V gene, CDR1 is MGHDK and CDR2 is SYGVNS. This CDR3 is built from 14 residues. The CDR3 loop is CASSDPRGRETQYF. The CDR3 nucleotides read TGTGCCAGCAGTGACCCAAGGGGCCGAGAGACCCAGTACTTC.

The J gene is TRBJ1-1, the V gene TRBV5-4, with D maybe TRBD1 (5 bases). The CDR3 is made up of 14 amino acids. Trimming pared 4 bases from V and 2 bases from J, leaving 12 bases between. Germline V gene sequence: CDR1 SGHNT, CDR2 YYREEE (reference sequence). Here the CDR3 DNA reads TGTGCCAGCAGCCAGCCGACAGTAAACACTGAAGCTTTCTTT. Protein sequence: CASSQPTVNTEAFF.

The V call is TRBV7-3, the J call TRBJ2-1; 7 bases are a match to TRBD1. This CDR3 is built from 14 residues. V lost 3 bases to trimming and J lost 2 bases; unmatched junction nucleotides: 1. Germline V gives CDR1 SGHTA, CDR2 FQGTGA. The CDR3, as DNA: TGTGCCAGCAGCTTTGGACAGGCCTACAATGAGCAGTTCTTC. Its protein is CASSFGQAYNEQFF. Complete variable domain (other parts from reference TRBV7-3 and TRBJ2-1): GAGVSQTPSNKVTEKGKYVELRCDPISGHTALYWYRQSLGQGPEFLIYFQGTGAADDSGLPNDRFFAVRPEGSVSTLKIQRTERGDSAVYLCASSFGQAYNEQFFGPGTRLTVL.

The chain joins TRBV9 to TRBJ2-1; 8 nucleotides align to TRBD2. The CDR3 length is 16 residues. Trimming cost V 0 bases and J 5 bases; bases outside gene matches: 7. Germline CDR1 SGDLS, CDR2 YYNGEE. CDR3 region: CASSVAPGGIDNEQFF. The DNA of the CDR3 is TGTGCCAGCAGCGTAGCTCCGGGAGGGATCGACAATGAGCAGTTCTTC.

This clone appeared a few times. The chain couples TRBV7-6 to TRBJ2-7; 10 positions agree with TRBD2. The junction had 4 bases not matched to a gene; V was cut back by 0 bases and J by 5 bases. The CDR3 loop spans 15 amino acids. Per germline, CDR1 SGHVS and CDR2 FNYEAQ. The CDR3 is CASSLAALAGDEQYF. The CDR3 region has the DNA TGTGCCAGCAGCTTAGCCGCGCTAGCGGGGGACGAGCAGTACTTC.

The chain has TRBV7-9 and TRBJ2-3; 8 positions match TRBD2. The J segment lost 4 bases and the V segment lost 3 bases, leaving 3 bases of the junction unmatched. Per the germline V gene, CDR1 is SEHNR and CDR2 is FQNEAQ (reference sequence). This CDR3 has 14 amino acids. This chain's CDR3 is CASSFVAGPDTQYF. The CDR3 DNA is TGTGCCAGCAGCTTTGTAGCGGGACCAGATACGCAGTATTTT. Filled out from reference TRBV7-9 and TRBJ2-3, the complete variable domain reads DTGVSQNPRHKITKRGQNVTFRCDPISEHNRLYWYRQTLGQGPEFLTYFQNEAQLEKSRLLSDRFSAERPKGSFSTLEIQRTEQGDSAMYLCASSFVAGPDTQYFGPGTRLTVL.

The chain recombines TRBV9 with TRBJ2-5; 8 nucleotides match TRBD2. V dropped 0 bases and J dropped 8; count of bases not matched to a gene: 6. CDR3 size: 14 residues. CDR1 is SGDLS, CDR2 YYNGEE, per germline. The CDR3 DNA reads TGTGCCAGCAGCGTAGCTCCGGGAGGGGGAACCCAGTACTTC. As protein: CASSVAPGGGTQYF.

This clone was detected only a few times. V and J are TRBV2 and TRBJ2-6, with 9 bases lining up with TRBD1. Germline V gene lookup returns CDR1 SNHLY and CDR2 FYNNEI. The CDR3 runs 17 residues. V lost 5 bases, J lost 2 bases, and 7 bases stayed unmatched. The CDR3 spells CASSRDREVAGANVLTF. The CDR3 DNA sequence: TGTGCCAGCAGTAGGGACAGGGAAGTCGCTGGGGCCAACGTCCTGACTTTC.

The chain joins TRBV4-3 to TRBJ2-1; possible D gene TRBD1, 5 bases. The CDR3 has 13 residues. Looked up from germline, CDR1 is LGHNA and CDR2 is YSLEER. Trimming pared 5 bases from V and 8 bases from J, leaving 13 bases between. For the CDR3, the DNA is TGCGCCAGCAGCTACCGCCTAGGGGATGAGCAGTTCTTC. Amino acids: CASSYRLGDEQFF.

This chain joins TRBV29-1 and TRBJ2-1, with a weak D call TRBD2 (6 bases). The ends were cut back, 7 bases at V and 1 base at J, with 17 bases in the middle. The CDR3 contains 15 residues. The V gene's germline CDR1 is SQVTM and CDR2 ANQGSEA. As DNA, the CDR3 is TGCAGCGCCTTCTTTGGGGGGAGGTCCTACAATGAGCAGTTCTTC. It encodes CSAFFGGRSYNEQFF.

Only a few counts were recorded for this clone. The V call is TRBV29-1, the J call TRBJ2-2, with 11 positions matching TRBD1. The CDR3 consists of 14 residues. The V segment lost 4 bases and the J segment 5 bases; nucleotides outside the gene matches: 3. Per germline, CDR1 SQVTM and CDR2 ANQGSEA. CDR3 bases: TGCAGCGTTGCCGGACAGGGGGCGACCGGGGAGCTGTTTTTT. Protein product: CSVAGQGATGELFF.

This clone was detected a few times. The chain links TRBV10-3 to TRBJ2-1; 10 nucleotides match TRBD2. CDR3 size: 15 residues. V gave up 3 bases and J gave up 5 bases; unmatched junction bases: 4. CDR1 is ENHRY and CDR2 is SYGVKD in the germline V gene. CDR3 in DNA: TGTGCCATCAGTGAAAGGACTAGCGGTAACAATGAGCAGTTCTTC. Protein sequence: CAISERTSGNNEQFF.